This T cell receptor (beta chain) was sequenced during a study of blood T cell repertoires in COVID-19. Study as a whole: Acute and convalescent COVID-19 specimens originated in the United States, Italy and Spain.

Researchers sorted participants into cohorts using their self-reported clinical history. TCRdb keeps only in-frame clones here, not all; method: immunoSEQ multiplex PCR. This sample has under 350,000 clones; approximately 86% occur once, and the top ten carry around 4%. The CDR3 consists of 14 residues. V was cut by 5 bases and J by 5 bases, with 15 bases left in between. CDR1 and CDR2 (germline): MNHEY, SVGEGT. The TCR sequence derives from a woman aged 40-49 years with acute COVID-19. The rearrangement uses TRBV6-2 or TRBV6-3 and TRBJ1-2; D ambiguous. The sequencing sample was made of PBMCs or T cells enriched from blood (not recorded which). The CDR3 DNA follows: TGTGCCAGCAGTCCCTACGGGAGGTTTTATGGCTACACCTTC. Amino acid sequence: CASSPYGRFYGYTF.